The 16 T cell receptor beta chains presented below share a single source sample, sequenced in a study of blood T cell repertoires in COVID-19. The protocol was immunoSEQ multiplex PCR, while the TCRdb copy is restricted to in-frame clones and leaves out a portion. The sample includes 200,000 to 300,000 clones, around 80% of them seen just once. The sample taken for sequencing was peripheral blood. The receptors were gathered from a man aged 55 to 70 with acute or convalescent COVID-19.

This chain connects TRBV5-4 to TRBJ2-6; no reliable D call. The CDR3 spans 16 residues. V was clipped by 0 bases and J by 1 base, with 8 bases between them. Germline V gives CDR1 SGHNT, CDR2 YYREEE (reference sequence). CDR3 DNA: TGTGCCAGCAGCTTGGTTGGCCAATCTGGGGCCAACGTCCTGACTTTC. Translated: CASSLVGQSGANVLTF.

The rearrangement joins TRBV18 to TRBJ1-2; 10 bases are a match to TRBD1. The germline V gene encodes CDR1 KGHSH and CDR2 LQKENI. After removal of 0 bases from V and 5 bases from J, the junction contained 3 bases not matched to a gene. The CDR3 consists of 15 residues. In DNA form, the CDR3 reads TGTGCCAGCTCACCACCGGGACAGGGGCTTTATGGCTACACCTTC. The encoded protein is CASSPPGQGLYGYTF.

This clone has a single count. This chain uses TRBV19 with TRBJ2-7; the D gene is possibly TRBD2 (6 bases). The CDR3 runs to 13 residues. Germline CDR1 LNHDA, CDR2 SQIVND (reference sequence). Deletions cut 6 bases from V and 1 base from J, with 10 bases between. CDR3 in amino acids: CASRSSGSYEQYF. CDR3 sequence (DNA): TGTGCCAGTAGGAGTAGCGGATCCTACGAGCAGTACTTC.

The chain uses TRBV2 and TRBJ2-7, with 8 bases identical to TRBD1. The CDR3 spans 14 residues. The trim removed 6 bases at V and 6 bases at J, leaving 10 bases unmatched. From germline, CDR1 is SNHLY and CDR2 FYNNEI. The chain's CDR3 is CASRAGTGVAEQYF. The CDR3 coding sequence is TGTGCCAGCAGGGCCGGGACAGGAGTAGCCGAGCAGTACTTC.

CDR3 residues: CASSSRGGAYEQYF. Here the CDR3 DNA reads TGTGCCAGCAGTTCCCGCGGAGGGGCCTACGAGCAGTACTTC. This chain connects TRBV2 to TRBJ2-7; tentatively, D is TRBD2 (6 bases). The CDR3 sequence is 14 residues long. CDR1 is SNHLY, CDR2 FYNNEI, per germline. Trimming took off 5 bases at V and 2 bases at J, with 13 bases between the two ends.

The rearrangement joins TRBV19 to TRBJ2-5; a possible D gene is TRBD1 (5 bases). The CDR3 extends over 15 amino acids. Germline-derived CDR1 and CDR2 are LNHDA and SQIVND (reference sequence). The V end lost 3 bases, the J end lost 5 bases, and 16 bases lay between the germline ends. CDR3 sequence reads: CASSIIGVGVETQYF. CDR3 nucleotides: TGTGCCAGTAGTATTATCGGAGTAGGGGTGGAGACCCAGTACTTC. Supplemented by reference TRBV19 and TRBJ2-5, the full variable domain reads DGGITQSPKYLFRKEGQNVTLSCEQNLNHDAMYWYRQDPGQGLRLIYYSQIVNDFQKGDIAEGYSVSREKKESFPLTVTSAQKNPTAFYLCASSIIGVGVETQYFGPGTRLLVL.

This chain connects TRBV19 to TRBJ2-1; D is perhaps TRBD2 (5 bases). The CDR3 consists of 12 residues. Trimming pared 2 bases from V and 10 bases from J, leaving 9 bases between. Per germline, CDR1 LNHDA and CDR2 SQIVND (reference sequence). This CDR3 is CASSIRRREQFF. CDR3 nucleotide sequence: TGTGCCAGTAGTATAAGACGGAGGGAGCAGTTCTTC.

The chain joins TRBV19 to TRBJ1-5, with 9 nucleotides matching TRBD1. The CDR3 is 16 amino acids. Per the germline V gene, CDR1 is LNHDA and CDR2 is SQIVND (reference sequence). J was trimmed by 1 base and V by 5 bases; bases with no gene match: 6. The CDR3 sequence is CASSSLDRGSNQPQHF. The CDR3 coding sequence is TGTGCCAGTAGTTCCCTGGACAGGGGAAGCAATCAGCCCCAGCATTTT.

CDR3 residues: CASSFGPNLGGSGNTIYF. The DNA of the CDR3 is TGTGCCAGCAGTTTCGGACCAAACCTCGGAGGGTCTGGAAACACCATATATTTT. The rearrangement joins TRBV27 to TRBJ1-3; no definite D call. Germline V gives CDR1 MNHEY, CDR2 SMNVEV (reference sequence). This CDR3 has 18 amino acids. Trimming took off 3 bases at V and 1 base at J, with 19 bases between the two ends.

The V and J genes are TRBV19 and TRBJ2-1; 10 nucleotides align to TRBD2. Germline V gene lookup returns CDR1 LNHDA and CDR2 SQIVND (reference sequence). There are 15 residues in the CDR3. The J segment lost 9 bases and the V segment lost 4 bases, leaving 9 bases of the junction unmatched. As DNA, the CDR3 is TGTGCCAGTAGTACCAGCGGGAGGGCCTCTGGTGAGCAGTTCTTC. Translating it yields CASSTSGRASGEQFF.

This clone was observed a single time. The chain uses TRBV4-1 and TRBJ1-5, with 8 positions matching TRBD1. Per the germline V gene, CDR1 is MGHRA and CDR2 is YSYEKL. This CDR3 has 17 amino acids. With 8 bases clipped from V and 5 bases from J, the junction kept 17 bases outside the gene matches. The CDR3, as DNA: TGCGCCAGCTCCTATAAGCCCGACAGGGGATCAGATCAGCCCCAGCATTTT. Translating gives CASSYKPDRGSDQPQHF.

This clone is a singleton in its sample. Other DNA sequences in the same sample also yield this CDR3. This chain links TRBV3-1 (or the pseudogene TRBV3-2) with TRBJ2-5; no firm D call. The CDR3 spans 12 residues. The V end was cut by 0 bases, the J end by 4 bases, with 3 bases between. Per germline, CDR1 LGHDT and CDR2 YNNKEL (reference sequence). The CDR3 loop reads CASSQERETQYF. In DNA form, the CDR3 reads TGTGCCAGCAGCCAAGAGAGAGAGACCCAGTACTTC.

V and J are TRBV5-6 and TRBJ2-3; D gene ambiguous. The CDR3 covers 14 residues. Germline V CDR1 and CDR2: SGHDT, YYEEEE. V lost 3 bases to trimming and J lost 4 bases, with 12 bases between them. CDR3 amino acids: CASSSMLAPDTQYF. DNA for the CDR3: TGTGCCAGCAGCTCCATGTTAGCCCCAGATACGCAGTATTTT.

This chain joins TRBV19 and TRBJ2-1; 8 bases line up with TRBD1. V dropped 4 bases and J dropped 9; count of bases not matched to a gene: 8. Germline values: CDR1 LNHDA, CDR2 SQIVND (reference sequence). The CDR3 loop spans 14 amino acids. CDR3 protein: CASSRGQGAREQFF. The CDR3, as DNA: TGTGCCAGTAGTAGGGGGCAGGGGGCGCGTGAGCAGTTCTTC.

The J gene is TRBJ2-6, the V gene TRBV4-2; the D gene is possibly TRBD1 (5 bases). V lost 1 base and J lost 1, with 20 bases in between. The CDR3 is 20 residues long. Germline V gene sequence: CDR1 LGHNA, CDR2 YNFKEQ. CDR3 sequence (DNA): TGTGCCAGCAGCCAAGTAGGGAATAACAGGTTTTCTTCTGGGGCCAACGTCCTGACTTTC. Protein: CASSQVGNNRFSSGANVLTF.

The chain has TRBV21-1 and TRBJ2-7; TRBD2, the table's D call, lacks a check against the DNA. TRBV21-1 is a recognized pseudogene. This CDR3 spans 20 amino acids. CDR3 amino acids: CASSKGVGTSGRVNGAEQYF. CDR3 nucleotide sequence: TGTGCCAGCAGCAAGGGAGTAGGGACTAGCGGGAGAGTCAATGGAGCCGAGCAGTACTTC.